This T cell receptor (beta chain) was profiled in a study of OX40 agonist ivuxolimab in advanced cancers. Clones were sequenced by immunoSEQ multiplex PCR, and TCRdb holds only the in-frame ones, with some missing. The top ten clones hold 8.4% of a sample with some 83,000 clones, under 95% of them seen once. Study findings and constraints: Within 6 weeks, CD4+ and CD8+ blood T cells expanded clonally at 0.1 to 3.0 mg/kg.

A note on this clone: What it recognizes is unknown.

V shed 1 base and J shed 3 bases, with 10 bases lying between them. Germline lookup yields CDR1 GTSNPN and CDR2 SVGIG (reference sequence). There are 14 residues in the CDR3. The J gene is TRBJ1-5, the V gene TRBV30, with no clear D. The sequenced sample was CD4+ or CD8+ T cells sorted from blood, obtained in a trial of the OX40 agonist ivuxolimab. The clonotype originates from an adult with an advanced solid tumor such as melanoma, head and neck, liver or kidney cancer. CDR3 sequence reads: CAWSADGFNQPQHF. As DNA, the CDR3 is TGTGCCTGGAGTGCGGACGGTTTCAATCAGCCCCAGCATTTT.